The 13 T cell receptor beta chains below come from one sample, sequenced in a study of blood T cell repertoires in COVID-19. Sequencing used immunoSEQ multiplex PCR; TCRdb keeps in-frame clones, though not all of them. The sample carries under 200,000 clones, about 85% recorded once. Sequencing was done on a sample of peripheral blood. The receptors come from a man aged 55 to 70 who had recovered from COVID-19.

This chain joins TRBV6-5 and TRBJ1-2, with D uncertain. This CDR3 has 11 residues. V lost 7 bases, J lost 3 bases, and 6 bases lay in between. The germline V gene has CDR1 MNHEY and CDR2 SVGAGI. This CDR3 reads CASTQDYGYTF. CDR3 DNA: TGTGCCAGCACCCAGGACTATGGCTACACCTTC.

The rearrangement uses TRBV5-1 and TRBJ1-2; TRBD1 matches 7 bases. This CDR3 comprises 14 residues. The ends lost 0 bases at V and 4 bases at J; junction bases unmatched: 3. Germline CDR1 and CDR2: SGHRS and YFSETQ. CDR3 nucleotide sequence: TGCGCCAGCAGCTTGGGGGACAGCCCCTATGGCTACACCTTC. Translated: CASSLGDSPYGYTF.

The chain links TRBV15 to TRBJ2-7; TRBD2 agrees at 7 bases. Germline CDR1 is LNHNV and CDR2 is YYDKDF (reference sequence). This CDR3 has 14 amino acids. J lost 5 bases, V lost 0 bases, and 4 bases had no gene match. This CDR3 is CATSRDLGGDEQYF. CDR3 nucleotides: TGTGCCACCAGCAGAGATTTGGGAGGGGACGAGCAGTACTTC.

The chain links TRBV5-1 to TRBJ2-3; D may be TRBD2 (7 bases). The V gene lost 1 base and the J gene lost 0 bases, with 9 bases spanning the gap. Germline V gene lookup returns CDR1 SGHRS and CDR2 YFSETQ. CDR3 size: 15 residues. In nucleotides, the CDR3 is TGCGCCAGCAGCTTGTGGGGGGGCAGCACAGATACGCAGTATTTT. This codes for CASSLWGGSTDTQYF.

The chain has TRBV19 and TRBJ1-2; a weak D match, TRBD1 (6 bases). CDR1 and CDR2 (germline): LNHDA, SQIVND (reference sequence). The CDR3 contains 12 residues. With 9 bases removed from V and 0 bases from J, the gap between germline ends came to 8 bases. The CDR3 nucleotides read TGTGCCAGCAACAGGGCTAACTATGGCTACACCTTC. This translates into CASNRANYGYTF.

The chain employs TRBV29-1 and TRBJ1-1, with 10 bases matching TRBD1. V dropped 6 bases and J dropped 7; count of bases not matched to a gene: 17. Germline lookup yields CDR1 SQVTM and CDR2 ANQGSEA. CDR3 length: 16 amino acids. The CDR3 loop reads CSVSPPGQGPGGEAFF. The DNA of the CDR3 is TGCAGCGTCAGTCCCCCGGGACAGGGGCCGGGCGGTGAAGCTTTCTTT.

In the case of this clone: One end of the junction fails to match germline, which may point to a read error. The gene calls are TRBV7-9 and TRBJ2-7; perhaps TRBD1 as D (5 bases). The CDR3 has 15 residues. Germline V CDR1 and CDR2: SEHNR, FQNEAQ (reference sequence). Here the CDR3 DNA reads TGTGCCAGCGCCACCGGACACCTTAAACCTTACGCGCAGTACTTC. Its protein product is CASATGHLKPYAQYF.

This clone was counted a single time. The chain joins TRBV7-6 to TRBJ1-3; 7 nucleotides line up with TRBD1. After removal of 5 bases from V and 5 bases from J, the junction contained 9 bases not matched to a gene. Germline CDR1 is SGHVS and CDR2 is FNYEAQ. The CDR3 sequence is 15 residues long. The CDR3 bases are TGTGCCAGCAGCCCACCCGGGACAGCTAGAAACACCATATATTTT. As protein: CASSPPGTARNTIYF. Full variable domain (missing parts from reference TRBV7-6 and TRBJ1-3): GAGVSQSPRYKVTKRGQDVALRCDPISGHVSLYWYRQALGQGPEFLTYFNYEAQQDKSGLPNDRFSAERPEGSISTLTIQRTEQRDSAMYRCASSPPGTARNTIYFGEGSWLTVV.

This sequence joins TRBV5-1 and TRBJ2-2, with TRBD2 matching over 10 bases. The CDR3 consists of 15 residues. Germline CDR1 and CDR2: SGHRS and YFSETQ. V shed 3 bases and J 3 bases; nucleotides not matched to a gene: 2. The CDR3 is CASSSGTSDTGELFF. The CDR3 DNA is TGCGCCAGCAGCTCCGGGACTAGCGACACCGGGGAGCTGTTTTTT.

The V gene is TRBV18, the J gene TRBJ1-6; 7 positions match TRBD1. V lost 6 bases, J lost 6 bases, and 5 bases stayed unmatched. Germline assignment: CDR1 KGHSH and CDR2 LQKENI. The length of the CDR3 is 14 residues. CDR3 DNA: TGTGCCAGCTCCCACGACAGGGTTAATTCACCCCTCCACTTT. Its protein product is CASSHDRVNSPLHF.

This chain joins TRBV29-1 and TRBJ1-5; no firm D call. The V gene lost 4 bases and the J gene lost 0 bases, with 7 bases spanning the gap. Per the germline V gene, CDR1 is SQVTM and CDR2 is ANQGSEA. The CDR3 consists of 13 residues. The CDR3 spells CSVVGDSNQPQHF. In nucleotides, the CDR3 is TGCAGCGTTGTGGGAGATAGCAATCAGCCCCAGCATTTT. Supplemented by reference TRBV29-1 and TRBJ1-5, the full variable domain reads SAVISQKPSRDICQRGTSLTIQCQVDSQVTMMFWYRQQPGQSLTLIATANQGSEATYESGFVIDKFPISRPNLTFSTLTVSNMSPEDSSIYLCSVVGDSNQPQHFGDGTRLSIL.

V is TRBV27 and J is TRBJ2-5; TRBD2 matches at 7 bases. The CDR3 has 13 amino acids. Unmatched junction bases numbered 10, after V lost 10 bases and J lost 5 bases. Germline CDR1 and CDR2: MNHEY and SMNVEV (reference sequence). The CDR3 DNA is TGTGCCACCTGGGGAGCGGGGATTGAGACCCAGTACTTC. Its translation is CATWGAGIETQYF.

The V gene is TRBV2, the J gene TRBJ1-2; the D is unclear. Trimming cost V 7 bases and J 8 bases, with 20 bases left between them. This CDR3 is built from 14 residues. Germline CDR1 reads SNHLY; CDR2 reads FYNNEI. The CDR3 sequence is CASTFGSELWGYTF. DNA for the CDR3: TGTGCCAGCACTTTCGGCAGCGAACTATGGGGCTACACCTTC.